This T cell receptor (beta chain) was identified in a study of T cells in Graves' hyperthyroidism and ophthalmopathy. Trimming removed 3 bases from V and 7 bases from J, with 9 bases in between. This CDR3 region has 12 residues. Germline lookup yields CDR1 DFQATT and CDR2 SNEGSKA (reference sequence). In its sample, this clonotype was seen many times. Template material for amplifying TCR beta CDR3 regions consisted of RNA transcripts. Researchers ran a first-round RT-PCR on the TCR CDR3 using the HTBI primer set. MiXCR, applied by TCRdb to the multiplex PCR reads, yields one record per CDR3 protein. The table records roughly 200,000 distinct CDR3 sequences, 15% to 20% of them present only once.

Sequences were obtained from blood. The rearrangement links TRBV20-1 to TRBJ1-4; tentative D call: TRBD1 (5 bases). The sequence was obtained from a man aged 35 to 55 with Graves' hyperthyroidism. CDR3 sequence reads: CSARWGTEKLFF. DNA of the CDR3: TGCAGTGCTAGGTGGGGGACTGAAAAACTGTTTTTT.